This T cell receptor beta chain was sequenced in a study of T cells after yellow fever vaccination. V lost 3 bases to trimming and J lost 0 bases, with 12 bases between them. The CDR3 extends over 16 amino acids. Germline V gene data show CDR1 as KGHSH and CDR2 as LQKENI. Via MiXCR, TCRdb re-called the 5' RACE reads, giving one row per CDR3 protein. This repertoire shows some 400,000 distinct CDR3 sequences, about 17% found once; its top ten account for over 15%. The rearrangement uses TRBV18 and TRBJ1-3; no clear D gene. The TCR was taken from a man in his late teens or twenties who received the YFV17D yellow fever vaccine. The sequencing used PBMCs, collected before the yellow fever booster vaccination. The CDR3 DNA follows: TGTGCCAGCTCACCTCCAGCGGTCTTCTCTGGAAACACCATATATTTT. Protein product: CASSPPAVFSGNTIYF.